This is a list of T cell receptor beta chains from one sample in a study of vaccination and CD4 T cells after COVID-19. TCRdb processed the PCR reads anew with MiXCR; each CDR3 protein has one entry. The profile shows about 1,300 distinct CDR3 sequences, about 48% of them singletons. No antigen has been assigned to these receptors. Sequencing input: CD4+ T cells from blood, cultured in vitro. Receptors were obtained from a human donor in good health. The CDR3 runs from the conserved cysteine through the conserved F or W. The D gene is left open where the match is weak. The listing skips clone size in some rows; elsewhere it reads once, few, many or a size class.

v_gene	j_gene	d_gene	abundance	CDR3aa	CDR3nt
TRBV6-1	TRBJ1-5	NA	NA	CASSEQLGGAAFRYSNQPQHF	TGTGCCAGCAGTGAACAGCTCGGGGGAGCCGCATTTCGTTATAGCAATCAGCCCCAGCATTTT
TRBV28	TRBJ1-2	NA	once	CASSSPTALGYTF	TGTGCCAGCAGTTCACCGACAGCTCTTGGCTACACCTTC
TRBV25-1	TRBJ2-5	NA	once	CASSVTGSGETQYF	TGTGCCAGCAGTGTGACAGGCTCCGGAGAGACCCAGTACTTC
TRBV18	TRBJ1-1	NA	NA	CASSPSNTEAFF	TGTGCCAGCTCACCCTCAAACACTGAAGCTTTCTTT
TRBV4-3	TRBJ2-7	TRBD2	NA	CASSSHPAGALYEQYF	TGCGCCAGCAGCTCTCATCCAGCGGGGGCCCTCTACGAGCAGTACTTC
TRBV27	TRBJ2-7	NA	NA	CASKGIGPYEQYF	TGTGCCAGCAAAGGGATAGGCCCCTACGAGCAGTACTTC
TRBV7-3	TRBJ2-5	NA	NA	CASSLSPWEETQYF	TGTGCCAGCAGCTTAAGCCCATGGGAAGAGACCCAGTACTTC
TRBV11-3	TRBJ2-1	TRBD1	NA	CASKGTGVDNEQFF	TGTGCCAGCAAGGGGACAGGGGTCGACAATGAGCAGTTCTTC
TRBV10-3	TRBJ2-7	TRBD1	NA	CAISGSGTVSYEQYF	TGTGCCATCAGTGGTAGTGGGACAGTATCCTACGAGCAGTACTTC
TRBV19	TRBJ2-3	NA	once	CASSIAGTDTQYF	TGTGCCAGTAGTATAGCTGGTACAGATACGCAGTATTTT
TRBV20-1	TRBJ1-1	NA	NA	CSARGRTEAFF	TGCAGTGCCAGGGGACGGACTGAAGCTTTCTTT
TRBV20-1	TRBJ2-7	NA	NA	CSVEETGLYEQYF	TGCAGTGTAGAGGAGACAGGCCTCTACGAGCAGTACTTC
TRBV7-3	TRBJ2-5	TRBD1	NA	CASSDRQGETQYF	TGTGCCAGCAGCGACCGACAGGGAGAGACCCAGTACTTC
TRBV29-1	TRBJ1-2	NA	NA	CSVGQRANYGYTF	TGCAGCGTCGGACAGCGAGCTAACTATGGCTACACCTTC
TRBV20-1	TRBJ1-5	TRBD1	NA	CRVGQGNQPQHF	TGCAGAGTCGGACAGGGCAATCAGCCCCAGCATTTT
TRBV5-1	TRBJ2-7	TRBD1	NA	CASSPRSRTGSVEQYF	TGCGCCAGCAGCCCCCGGTCTAGGACAGGGTCGGTCGAGCAGTACTTC
TRBV20-1	TRBJ1-1	TRBD1	NA	CSAMDRLTEAFF	TGCAGTGCCATGGACAGGTTAACTGAAGCTTTCTTT
TRBV7-2	TRBJ2-7	NA	NA	CASSLSPGIYEQYF	TGTGCCAGCAGCTTAAGCCCGGGAATCTACGAGCAGTACTTC
TRBV10-3	TRBJ1-1	TRBD1	once	CATKDRGGNTEAFF	TGTGCCACCAAAGACAGGGGGGGTAACACTGAAGCTTTCTTT
TRBV15	TRBJ2-3	NA	NA	CATSKTVGTDTQYF	TGTGCCACCAGCAAGACGGTCGGAACAGATACGCAGTATTTT
TRBV5-1	TRBJ2-1	TRBD2	NA	CASSFREGLGHF	TGCGCCAGCAGCTTCCGGGAGGGACTCGGCCACTTC
TRBV2	TRBJ2-5	NA	NA	CATTLLAPGRRETQYF	TGTGCCACCACCTTGCTGGCTCCGGGCCGGCGAGAGACCCAGTACTTC
TRBV20-1	TRBJ2-1	NA	NA	CSAGWGPPNGEQFF	TGCAGTGCAGGATGGGGCCCGCCTAACGGTGAGCAGTTCTTC
TRBV19	TRBJ1-5	NA	once	CASSMVDSPGGNQPQHF	TGTGCCAGTAGTATGGTGGACAGCCCCGGAGGAAATCAGCCCCAGCATTTT
TRBV7-3	TRBJ2-7	NA	NA	CASSGRETYEQYF	TGTGCCAGCAGCGGCCGGGAGACCTACGAGCAGTACTTC
TRBV5-4	TRBJ2-2	NA	NA	CASSFRTNTGELFF	TGTGCCAGCAGCTTTCGGACGAACACCGGGGAGCTGTTTTTT
TRBV15	TRBJ2-7	NA	few	CATSRDTSYEQYF	TGTGCCACCAGCAGAGACACTTCCTACGAGCAGTACTTC
TRBV20-1	TRBJ2-7	NA	NA	CSARDTLGAVSYEQYF	TGCAGTGCTAGAGACACTCTGGGGGCCGTCTCCTACGAGCAGTACTTC
TRBV7-8	TRBJ1-2	TRBD1	NA	CASSRPLKQGARYGYTF	TGTGCCAGCAGCCGCCCCCTCAAACAGGGGGCGCGCTATGGCTACACCTTC